This T cell receptor (beta chain) emerged from a study of Ad26.COV2.S vaccination and SARS-CoV-2 variants. V dropped 5 bases and J dropped 4 bases, with 11 bases sitting between them. CDR1 is SEHNR and CDR2 is FQNEAQ in the germline V gene (reference sequence). This CDR3 spans 13 amino acids. This clone was recorded only once. This table comes from immunoSEQ multiplex PCR, and its TCRdb copy is limited to in-frame clones, with some not included. The data hold around 300,000 clones, with roughly 90% observed a single time. The treatment: some 20 received Ad26.COV2.S at low or high dose, single or two shots; 5 received placebo; per-sample allocation not given. Specimens were obtained on day 63 following the first vaccine or placebo injection.

Sequences were derived from peripheral blood, sampled in a trial of Ad26.COV2.S vaccine versus placebo. The sequence derives from a person aged 18-65 years who received the Ad26.COV2.S COVID-19 vaccine or a placebo. This chain links TRBV7-9 with TRBJ1-2; tentatively, D is TRBD1 (5 bases). CDR3 loop: CASSPDSPYGYTF. The CDR3 DNA is TGTGCCAGCAGCCCCGACAGCCCCTATGGCTACACCTTC.